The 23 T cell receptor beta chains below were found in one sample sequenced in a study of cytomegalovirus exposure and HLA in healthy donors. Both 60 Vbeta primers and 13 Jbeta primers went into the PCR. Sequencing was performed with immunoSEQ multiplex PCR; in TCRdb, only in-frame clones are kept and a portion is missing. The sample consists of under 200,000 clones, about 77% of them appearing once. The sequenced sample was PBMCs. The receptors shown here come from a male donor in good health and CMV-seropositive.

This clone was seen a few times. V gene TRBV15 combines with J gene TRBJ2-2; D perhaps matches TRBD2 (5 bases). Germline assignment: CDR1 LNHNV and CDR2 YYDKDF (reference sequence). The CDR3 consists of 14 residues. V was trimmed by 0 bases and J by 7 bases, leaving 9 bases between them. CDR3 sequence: CATSRDRGNGELFF. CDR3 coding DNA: TGTGCCACCAGCAGAGATCGGGGAAACGGGGAGCTGTTTTTT. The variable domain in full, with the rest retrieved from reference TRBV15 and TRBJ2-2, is DAMVIQNPRYQVTQFGKPVTLSCSQTLNHNVMYWYQQKSSQAPKLLFHYYDKDFNNEADTPDNFQSRRPNTSFCFLDIRSPGLGDTAMYLCATSRDRGNGELFFGEGSRLTVL.

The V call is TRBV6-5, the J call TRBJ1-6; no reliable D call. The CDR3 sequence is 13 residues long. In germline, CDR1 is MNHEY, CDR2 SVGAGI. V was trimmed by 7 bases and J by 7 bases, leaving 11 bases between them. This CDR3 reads CASTSQKNSPLHF. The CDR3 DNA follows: TGTGCCAGCACGTCCCAGAAAAATTCACCCCTCCACTTT.

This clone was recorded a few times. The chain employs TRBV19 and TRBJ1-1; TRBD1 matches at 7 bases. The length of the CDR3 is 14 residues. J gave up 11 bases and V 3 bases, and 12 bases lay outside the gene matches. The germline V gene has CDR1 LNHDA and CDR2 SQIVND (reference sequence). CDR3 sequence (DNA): TGTGCCAGTAGTATCGGGGGCTCGGACAGGAGGGCTTTCTTT. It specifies CASSIGGSDRRAFF.

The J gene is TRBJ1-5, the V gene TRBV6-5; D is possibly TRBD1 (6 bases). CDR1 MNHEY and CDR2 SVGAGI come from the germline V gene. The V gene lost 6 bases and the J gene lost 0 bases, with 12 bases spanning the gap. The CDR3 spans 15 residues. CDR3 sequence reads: CASRSTGISNQPQHF. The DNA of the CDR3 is TGTGCCAGCAGGTCAACAGGGATTAGCAATCAGCCCCAGCATTTT.

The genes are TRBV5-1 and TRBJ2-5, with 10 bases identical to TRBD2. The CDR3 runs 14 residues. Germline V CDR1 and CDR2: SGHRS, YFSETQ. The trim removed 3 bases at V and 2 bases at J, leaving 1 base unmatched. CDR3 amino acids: CASSSAGGQETQYF. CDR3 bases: TGCGCCAGCAGCTCAGCGGGGGGGCAAGAGACCCAGTACTTC.

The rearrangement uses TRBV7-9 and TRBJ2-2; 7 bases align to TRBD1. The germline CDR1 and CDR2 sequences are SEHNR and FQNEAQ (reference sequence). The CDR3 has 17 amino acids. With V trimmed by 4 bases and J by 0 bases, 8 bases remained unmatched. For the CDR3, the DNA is TGTGCCAGCAGCTCCCCACAGGGGATCGCGAACACCGGGGAGCTGTTTTTT. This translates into CASSSPQGIANTGELFF.

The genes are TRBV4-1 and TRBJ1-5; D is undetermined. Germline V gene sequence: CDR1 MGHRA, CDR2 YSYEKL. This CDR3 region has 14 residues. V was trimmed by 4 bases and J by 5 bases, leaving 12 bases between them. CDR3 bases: TGCGCCAGCAGCCCCCGGAGAGCAGATCAGCCCCAGCATTTT. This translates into CASSPRRADQPQHF.

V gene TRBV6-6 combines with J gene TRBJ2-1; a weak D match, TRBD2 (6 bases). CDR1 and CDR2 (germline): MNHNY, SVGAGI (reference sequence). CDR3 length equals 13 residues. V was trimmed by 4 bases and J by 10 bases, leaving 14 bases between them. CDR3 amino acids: CASSSGLLGEQFF. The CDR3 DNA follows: TGTGCCAGCAGTTCGGGACTCCTAGGGGAGCAGTTCTTC.

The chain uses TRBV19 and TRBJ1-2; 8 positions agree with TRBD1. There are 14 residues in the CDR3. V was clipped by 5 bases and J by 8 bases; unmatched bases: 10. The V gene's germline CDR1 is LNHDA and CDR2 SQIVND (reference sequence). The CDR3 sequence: CASSPLWTGIGYTF. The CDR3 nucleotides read TGTGCCAGTAGTCCTCTTTGGACAGGGATAGGCTACACCTTC.

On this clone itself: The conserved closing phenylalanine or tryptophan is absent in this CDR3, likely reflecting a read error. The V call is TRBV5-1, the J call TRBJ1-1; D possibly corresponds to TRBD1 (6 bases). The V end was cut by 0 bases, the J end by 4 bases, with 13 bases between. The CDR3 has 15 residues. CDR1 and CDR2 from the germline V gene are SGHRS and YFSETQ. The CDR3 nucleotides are TGCGCCAGCAGCTTGGGGGTCGTACAGGGCACTGAAGCTTTCCTT. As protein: CASSLGVVQGTEAFL.

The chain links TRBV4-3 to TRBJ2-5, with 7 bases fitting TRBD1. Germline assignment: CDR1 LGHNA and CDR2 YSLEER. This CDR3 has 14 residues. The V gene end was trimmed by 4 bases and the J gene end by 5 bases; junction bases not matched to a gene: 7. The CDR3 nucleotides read TGCGCCAGCAGCCCGACAGGGAATGCGGAGACCCAGTACTTC. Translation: CASSPTGNAETQYF.

Written as DNA, the CDR3 is TGTGCCTGGAGCCCGACAGGGTCAGGGCAGTTCTTC. Its translation: CAWSPTGSGQFF. The chain combines TRBV30 with TRBJ2-1; 7 nucleotides agree with TRBD1. CDR3 size: 12 residues. V shed 3 bases, J shed 12 bases, and the junction held 8 bases outside the gene matches. Germline V gene lookup returns CDR1 GTSNPN and CDR2 SVGIG (reference sequence).

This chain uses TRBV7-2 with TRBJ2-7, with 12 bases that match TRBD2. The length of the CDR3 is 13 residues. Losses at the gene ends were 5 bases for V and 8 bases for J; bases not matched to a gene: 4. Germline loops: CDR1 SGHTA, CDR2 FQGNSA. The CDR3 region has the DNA TGTGCCAGCAGCCCGCTAGCGGGGGGGAAGCAGTACTTC. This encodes CASSPLAGGKQYF. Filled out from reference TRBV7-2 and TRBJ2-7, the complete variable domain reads GAGVSQSPSNKVTEKGKDVELRCDPISGHTALYWYRQSLGQGLEFLIYFQGNSAPDKSGLPSDRFSAERTGGSVSTLTIQRTQQEDSAVYLCASSPLAGGKQYFGPGTRLTVT.

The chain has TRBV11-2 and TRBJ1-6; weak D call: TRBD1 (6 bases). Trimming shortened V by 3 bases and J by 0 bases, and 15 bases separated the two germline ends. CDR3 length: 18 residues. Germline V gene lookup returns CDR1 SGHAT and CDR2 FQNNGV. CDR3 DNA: TGTGCCAGCAGCTTGCGCCGGGACACTTACTCCTATAATTCACCCCTCCACTTT. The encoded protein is CASSLRRDTYSYNSPLHF.

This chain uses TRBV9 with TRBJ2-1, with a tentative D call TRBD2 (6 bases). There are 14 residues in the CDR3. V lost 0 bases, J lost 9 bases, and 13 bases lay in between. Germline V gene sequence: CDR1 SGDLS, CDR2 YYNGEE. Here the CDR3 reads CASSVGPQEGEQFF. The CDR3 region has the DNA TGTGCCAGCAGCGTAGGGCCGCAGGAGGGTGAGCAGTTCTTC.

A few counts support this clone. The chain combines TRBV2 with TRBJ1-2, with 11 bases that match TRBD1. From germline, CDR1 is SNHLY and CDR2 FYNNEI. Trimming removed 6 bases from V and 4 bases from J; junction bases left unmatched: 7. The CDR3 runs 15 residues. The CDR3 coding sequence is TGTGCCAGCAGGGACAGGGGGCGCGTCGTCTATGGCTACACCTTC. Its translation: CASRDRGRVVYGYTF.

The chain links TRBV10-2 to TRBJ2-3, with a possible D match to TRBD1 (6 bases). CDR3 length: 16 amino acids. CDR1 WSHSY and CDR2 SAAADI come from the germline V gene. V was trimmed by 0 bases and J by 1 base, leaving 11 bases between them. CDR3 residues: CASSESNPGGTDTQYF. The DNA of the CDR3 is TGCGCCAGCAGTGAGTCGAACCCAGGGGGCACAGATACGCAGTATTTT.

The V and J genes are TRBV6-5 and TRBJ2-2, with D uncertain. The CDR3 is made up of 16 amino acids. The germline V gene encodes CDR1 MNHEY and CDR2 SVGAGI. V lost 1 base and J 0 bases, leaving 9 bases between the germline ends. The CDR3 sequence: CASSYWADPNTGELFF. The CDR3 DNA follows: TGTGCCAGCAGTTACTGGGCAGATCCGAACACCGGGGAGCTGTTTTTT.

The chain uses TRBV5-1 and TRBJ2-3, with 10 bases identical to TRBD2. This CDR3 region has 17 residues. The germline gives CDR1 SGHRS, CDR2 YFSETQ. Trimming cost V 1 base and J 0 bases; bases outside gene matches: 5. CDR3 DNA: TGCGCCAGCAGCTTGCGGTCTAGCGGGAGTAGCACAGATACGCAGTATTTT. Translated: CASSLRSSGSSTDTQYF.

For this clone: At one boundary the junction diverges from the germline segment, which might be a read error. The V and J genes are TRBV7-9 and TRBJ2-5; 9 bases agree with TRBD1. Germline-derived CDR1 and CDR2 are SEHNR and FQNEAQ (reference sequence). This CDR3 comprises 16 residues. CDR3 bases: TGTTCCAGCAGCAACGGACAGGGGAGGGTTGGAGAGACCCAGTACTTC. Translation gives CSSSNGQGRVGETQYF.

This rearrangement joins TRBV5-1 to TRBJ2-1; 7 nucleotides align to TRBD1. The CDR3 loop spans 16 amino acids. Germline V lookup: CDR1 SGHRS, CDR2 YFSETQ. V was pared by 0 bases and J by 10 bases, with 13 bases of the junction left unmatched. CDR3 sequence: CASSLVPGTEALEQFF. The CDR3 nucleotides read TGCGCCAGCAGCTTGGTTCCCGGGACAGAGGCACTCGAGCAGTTCTTC.

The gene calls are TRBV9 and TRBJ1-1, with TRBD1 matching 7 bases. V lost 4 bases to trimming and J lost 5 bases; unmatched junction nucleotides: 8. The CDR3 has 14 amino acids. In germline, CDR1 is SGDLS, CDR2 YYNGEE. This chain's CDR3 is CASSPPGGMTEAFF. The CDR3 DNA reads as TGTGCCAGCAGCCCCCCAGGGGGTATGACTGAAGCTTTCTTT.

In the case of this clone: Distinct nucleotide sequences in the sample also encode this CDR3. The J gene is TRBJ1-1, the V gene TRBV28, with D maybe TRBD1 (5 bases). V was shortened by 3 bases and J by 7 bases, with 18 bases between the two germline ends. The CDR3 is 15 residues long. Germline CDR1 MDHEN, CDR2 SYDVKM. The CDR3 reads CASSFLSGGEGEAFF. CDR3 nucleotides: TGTGCCAGCAGTTTCTTGAGCGGGGGAGAGGGTGAAGCTTTCTTT.